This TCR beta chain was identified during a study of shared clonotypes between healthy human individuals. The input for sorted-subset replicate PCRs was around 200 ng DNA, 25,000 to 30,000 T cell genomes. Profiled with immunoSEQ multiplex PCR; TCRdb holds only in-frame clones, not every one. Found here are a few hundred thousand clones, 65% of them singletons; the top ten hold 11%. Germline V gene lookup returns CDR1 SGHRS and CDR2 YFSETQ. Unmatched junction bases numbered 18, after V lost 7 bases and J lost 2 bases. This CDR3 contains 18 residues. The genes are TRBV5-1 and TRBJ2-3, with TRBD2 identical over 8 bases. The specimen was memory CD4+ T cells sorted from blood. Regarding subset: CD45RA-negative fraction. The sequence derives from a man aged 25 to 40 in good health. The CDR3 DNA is TGCGCCAGCTCGCACTTCCCCGCTAGCGGGCATATCACAGATACGCAGTATTTT. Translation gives CASSHFPASGHITDTQYF. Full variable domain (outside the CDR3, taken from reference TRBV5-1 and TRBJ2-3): KAGVTQTPRYLIKTRGQQVTLSCSPISGHRSVSWYQQTPGQGLQFLFEYFSETQRNKGNFPGRFSGRQFSNSRSEMNVSTLELGDSALYLCASSHFPASGHITDTQYFGPGTRLTVL.